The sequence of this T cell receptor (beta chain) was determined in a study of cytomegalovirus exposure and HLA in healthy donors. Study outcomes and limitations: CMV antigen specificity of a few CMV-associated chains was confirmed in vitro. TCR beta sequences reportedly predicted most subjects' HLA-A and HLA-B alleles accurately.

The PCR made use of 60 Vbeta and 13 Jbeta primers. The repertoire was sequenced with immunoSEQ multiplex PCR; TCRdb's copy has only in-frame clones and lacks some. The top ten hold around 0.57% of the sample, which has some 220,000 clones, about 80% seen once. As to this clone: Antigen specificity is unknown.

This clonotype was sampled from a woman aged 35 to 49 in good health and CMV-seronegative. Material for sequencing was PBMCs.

CDR3 sequence (DNA): TGTGCCAGCAGCCCACGGGGGGATCTGAGCACAGATACGCAGTATTTT. Protein sequence: CASSPRGDLSTDTQYF. This chain connects TRBV5-4 to TRBJ2-3; 7 bases fit TRBD2. V shed 4 bases and J 0 bases; nucleotides not matched to a gene: 8. This CDR3 spans 16 amino acids. Germline V CDR1 and CDR2: SGHNT, YYREEE (reference sequence).